This TCR beta chain was profiled in a study of control samples from healthy donors and cancer patients. This table comes from immunoSEQ multiplex PCR, and its TCRdb copy is limited to in-frame clones, with some not included. The sample yields some 100,000 clones, 92% seen once. CDR1 and CDR2 from the germline V gene are SGHRS and YFSETQ. The CDR3 covers 13 residues. V lost 0 bases and J 8 bases, leaving 11 bases between the germline ends. This TCR came from a human donor in good health. The donor label of this sample is uncertain. V usage is TRBV5-1 and J usage is TRBJ1-1; D is ambiguous. Sequenced input: blood. The CDR3 nucleotides are TGCGCCAGCAGCTTGGACGGGATCTCAGAAGCTTTCTTT. It yields the protein CASSLDGISEAFF.